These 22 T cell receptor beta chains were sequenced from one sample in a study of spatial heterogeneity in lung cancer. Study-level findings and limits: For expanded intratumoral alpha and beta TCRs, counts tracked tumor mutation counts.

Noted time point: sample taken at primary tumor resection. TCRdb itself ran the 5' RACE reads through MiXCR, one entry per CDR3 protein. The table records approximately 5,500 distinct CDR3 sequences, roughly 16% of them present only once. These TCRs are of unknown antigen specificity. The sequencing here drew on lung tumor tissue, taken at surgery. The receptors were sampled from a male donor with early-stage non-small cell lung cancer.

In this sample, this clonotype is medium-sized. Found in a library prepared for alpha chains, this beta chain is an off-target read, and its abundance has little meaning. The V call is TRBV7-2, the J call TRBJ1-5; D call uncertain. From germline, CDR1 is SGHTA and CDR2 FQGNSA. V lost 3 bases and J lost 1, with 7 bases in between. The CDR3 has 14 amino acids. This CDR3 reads CASSLGISNQPQHF. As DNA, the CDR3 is TGTGCCAGCAGCTTGGGGATAAGCAATCAGCCCCAGCATTTT.

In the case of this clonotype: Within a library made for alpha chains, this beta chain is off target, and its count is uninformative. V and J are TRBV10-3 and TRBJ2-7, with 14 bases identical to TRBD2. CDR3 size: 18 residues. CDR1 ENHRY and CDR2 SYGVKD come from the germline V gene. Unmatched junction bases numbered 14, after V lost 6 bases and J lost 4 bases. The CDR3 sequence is CAISGGTSGGPITYEQYF. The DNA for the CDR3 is TGTGCCATCAGCGGAGGGACTAGCGGGGGCCCCATCACATACGAGCAGTACTTC.

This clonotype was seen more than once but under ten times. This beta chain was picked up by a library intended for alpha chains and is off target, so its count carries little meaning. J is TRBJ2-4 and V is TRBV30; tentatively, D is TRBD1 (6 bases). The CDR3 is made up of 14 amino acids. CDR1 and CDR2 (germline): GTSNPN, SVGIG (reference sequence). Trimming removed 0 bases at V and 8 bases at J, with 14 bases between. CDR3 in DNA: TGTGCCTGGAGTGTACAGGGCCCCGTATACATTCAGTACTTC. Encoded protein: CAWSVQGPVYIQYF.

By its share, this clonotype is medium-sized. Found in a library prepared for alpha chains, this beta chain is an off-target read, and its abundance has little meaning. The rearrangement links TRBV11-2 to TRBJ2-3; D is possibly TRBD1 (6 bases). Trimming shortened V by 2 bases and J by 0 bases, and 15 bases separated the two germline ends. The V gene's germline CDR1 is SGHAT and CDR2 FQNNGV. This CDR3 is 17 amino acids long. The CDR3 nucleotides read TGTGCCAGCAGCTTATTCCGACAGGCCTTTAGCACAGATACGCAGTATTTT. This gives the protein CASSLFRQAFSTDTQYF.

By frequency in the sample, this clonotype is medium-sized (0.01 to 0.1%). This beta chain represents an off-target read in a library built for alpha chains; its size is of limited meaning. The CDR3 loop is CASSLRAGDVETQYF. CDR3 nucleotide sequence: TGTGCCAGCAGCTTGAGGGCGGGAGACGTTGAGACCCAGTACTTC. J is TRBJ2-5 and V is TRBV7-3; TRBD2 aligns across 7 bases. V gave up 3 bases and J gave up 5 bases; unmatched junction bases: 9. In germline, CDR1 is SGHTA, CDR2 FQGTGA. CDR3 size: 15 residues.

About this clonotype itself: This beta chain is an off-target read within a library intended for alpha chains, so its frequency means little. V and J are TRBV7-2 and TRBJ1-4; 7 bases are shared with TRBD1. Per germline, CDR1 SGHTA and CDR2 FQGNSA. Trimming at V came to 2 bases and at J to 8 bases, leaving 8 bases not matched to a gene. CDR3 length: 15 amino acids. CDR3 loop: CASSLQAGGAEKLFF. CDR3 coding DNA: TGTGCCAGCAGCTTACAGGCAGGGGGAGCCGAAAAACTGTTTTTT.

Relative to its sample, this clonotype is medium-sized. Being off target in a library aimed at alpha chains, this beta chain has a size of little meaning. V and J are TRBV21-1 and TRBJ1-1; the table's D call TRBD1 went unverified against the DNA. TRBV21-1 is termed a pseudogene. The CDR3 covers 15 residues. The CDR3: CASSKARGLDTEAFF. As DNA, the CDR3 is TGTGCCAGCAGCAAAGCGCGGGGGCTAGACACTGAAGCTTTCTTT.

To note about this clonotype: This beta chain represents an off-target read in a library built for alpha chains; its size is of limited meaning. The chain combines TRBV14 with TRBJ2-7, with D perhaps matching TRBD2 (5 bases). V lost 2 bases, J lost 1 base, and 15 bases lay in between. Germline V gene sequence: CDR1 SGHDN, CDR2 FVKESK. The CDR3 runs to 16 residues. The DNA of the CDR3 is TGTGCCAGCAGCCAACTTCGAAGAGGGATATCCTACGAGCAGTACTTC. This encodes CASSQLRRGISYEQYF.

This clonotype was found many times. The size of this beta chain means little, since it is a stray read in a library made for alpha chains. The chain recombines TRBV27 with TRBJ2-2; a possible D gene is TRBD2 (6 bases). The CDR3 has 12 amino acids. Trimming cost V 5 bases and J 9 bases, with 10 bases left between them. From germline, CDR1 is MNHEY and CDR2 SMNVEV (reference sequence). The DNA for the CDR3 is TGTGCCAGCAGTAAGGAGGGCCGGGAGCTGTTTTTT. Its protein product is CASSKEGRELFF.

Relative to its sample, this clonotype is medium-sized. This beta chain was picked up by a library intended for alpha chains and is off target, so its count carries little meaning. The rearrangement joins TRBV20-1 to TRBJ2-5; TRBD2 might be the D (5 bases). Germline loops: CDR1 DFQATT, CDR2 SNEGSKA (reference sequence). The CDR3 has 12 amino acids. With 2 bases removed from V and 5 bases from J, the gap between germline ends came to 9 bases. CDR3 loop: CSARNRGETQYF. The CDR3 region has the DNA TGCAGTGCTAGAAACAGAGGGGAGACCCAGTACTTC.

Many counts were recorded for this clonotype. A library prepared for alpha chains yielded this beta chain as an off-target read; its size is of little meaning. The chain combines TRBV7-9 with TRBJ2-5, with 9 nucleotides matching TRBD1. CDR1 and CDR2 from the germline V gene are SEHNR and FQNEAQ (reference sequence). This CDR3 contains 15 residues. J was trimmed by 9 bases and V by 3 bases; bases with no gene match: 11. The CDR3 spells CASSLETGGAAAQYF. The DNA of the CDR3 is TGTGCCAGCAGCTTGGAAACAGGGGGCGCAGCGGCCCAGTACTTC.

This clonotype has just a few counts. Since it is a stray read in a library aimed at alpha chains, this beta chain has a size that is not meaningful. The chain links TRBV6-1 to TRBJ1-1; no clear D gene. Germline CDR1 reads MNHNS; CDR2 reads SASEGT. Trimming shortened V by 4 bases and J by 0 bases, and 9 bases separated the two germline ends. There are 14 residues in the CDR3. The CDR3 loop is CASSVGNVNTEAFF. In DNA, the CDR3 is TGTGCCAGCAGTGTCGGTAACGTGAACACTGAAGCTTTCTTT.

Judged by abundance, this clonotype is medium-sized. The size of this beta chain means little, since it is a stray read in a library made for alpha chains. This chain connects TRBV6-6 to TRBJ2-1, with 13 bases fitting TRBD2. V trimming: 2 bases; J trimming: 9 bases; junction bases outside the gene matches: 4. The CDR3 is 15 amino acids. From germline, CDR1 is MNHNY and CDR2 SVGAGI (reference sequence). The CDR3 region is CASSYGTSGISEQFF. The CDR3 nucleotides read TGTGCCAGCAGTTACGGGACTAGCGGGATCAGTGAGCAGTTCTTC.

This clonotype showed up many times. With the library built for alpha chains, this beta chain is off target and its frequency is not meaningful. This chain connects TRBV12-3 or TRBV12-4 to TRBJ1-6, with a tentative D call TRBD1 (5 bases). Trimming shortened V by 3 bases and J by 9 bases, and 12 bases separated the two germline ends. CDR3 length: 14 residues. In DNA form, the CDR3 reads TGTGCCAGCAGTTTCGGAGGGGAAGGTTCACCCCTCCACTTT. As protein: CASSFGGEGSPLHF.

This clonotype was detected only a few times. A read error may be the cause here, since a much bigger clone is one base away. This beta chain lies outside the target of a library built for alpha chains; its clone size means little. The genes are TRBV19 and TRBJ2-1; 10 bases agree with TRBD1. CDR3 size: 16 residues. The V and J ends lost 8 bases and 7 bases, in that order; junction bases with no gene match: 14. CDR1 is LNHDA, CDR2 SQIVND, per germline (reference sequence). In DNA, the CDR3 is TGTGCCAGTGGTTCACCACGACAGGGGGCGAAGAATGAGCAGTTCTTC. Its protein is CASGSPRQGAKNEQFF.

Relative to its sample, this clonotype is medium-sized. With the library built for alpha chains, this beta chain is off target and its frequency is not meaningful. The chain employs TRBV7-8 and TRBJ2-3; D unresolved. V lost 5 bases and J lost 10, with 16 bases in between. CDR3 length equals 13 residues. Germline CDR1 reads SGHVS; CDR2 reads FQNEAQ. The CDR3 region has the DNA TGTGCCAGCAGCACCCTACTCCCTCCATCGCAGTATTTT. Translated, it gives CASSTLLPPSQYF.

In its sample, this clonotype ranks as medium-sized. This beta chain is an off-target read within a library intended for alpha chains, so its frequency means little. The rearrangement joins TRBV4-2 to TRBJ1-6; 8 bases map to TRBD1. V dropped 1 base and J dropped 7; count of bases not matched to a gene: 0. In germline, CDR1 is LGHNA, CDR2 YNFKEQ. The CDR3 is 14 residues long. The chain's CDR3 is CASSQGTGNSPLHF. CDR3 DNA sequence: TGTGCCAGCAGCCAAGGGACAGGGAATTCACCCCTCCACTTT.

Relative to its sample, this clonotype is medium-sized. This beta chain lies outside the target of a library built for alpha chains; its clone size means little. The CDR3 DNA is TGTGCCAGCAGCTTAGGCCAGAACACCGGGGAGCTGTTTTTT. Amino acid sequence: CASSLGQNTGELFF. The chain has TRBV7-3 and TRBJ2-2, with unresolved D. The CDR3 is made up of 14 amino acids. In germline, CDR1 is SGHTA, CDR2 FQGTGA. V lost 2 bases and J 1 base, leaving 5 bases between the germline ends. Together with reference TRBV7-3 and TRBJ2-2, the CDR3 gives the full variable domain: GAGVSQTPSNKVTEKGKYVELRCDPISGHTALYWYRQSLGQGPEFLIYFQGTGAADDSGLPNDRFFAVRPEGSVSTLKIQRTERGDSAVYLCASSLGQNTGELFFGEGSRLTVL.

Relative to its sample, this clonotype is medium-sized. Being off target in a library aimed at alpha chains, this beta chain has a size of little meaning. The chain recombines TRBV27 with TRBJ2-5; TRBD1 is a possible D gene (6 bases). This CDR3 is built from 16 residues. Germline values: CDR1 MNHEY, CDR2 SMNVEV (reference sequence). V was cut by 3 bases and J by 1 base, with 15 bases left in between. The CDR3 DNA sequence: TGTGCCAGCAGTTTGTCACAGGGATCCTTCCAAGAGACCCAGTACTTC. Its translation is CASSLSQGSFQETQYF.

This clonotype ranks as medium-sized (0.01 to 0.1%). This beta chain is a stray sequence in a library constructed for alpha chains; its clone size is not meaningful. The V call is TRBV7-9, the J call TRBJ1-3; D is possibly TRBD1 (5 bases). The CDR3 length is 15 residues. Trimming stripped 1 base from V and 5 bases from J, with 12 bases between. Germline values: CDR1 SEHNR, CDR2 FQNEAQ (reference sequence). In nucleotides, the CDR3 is TGTGCCAGCAGCTTAGGGGGGGTTCGGAGAAACACCATATATTTT. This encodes CASSLGGVRRNTIYF.

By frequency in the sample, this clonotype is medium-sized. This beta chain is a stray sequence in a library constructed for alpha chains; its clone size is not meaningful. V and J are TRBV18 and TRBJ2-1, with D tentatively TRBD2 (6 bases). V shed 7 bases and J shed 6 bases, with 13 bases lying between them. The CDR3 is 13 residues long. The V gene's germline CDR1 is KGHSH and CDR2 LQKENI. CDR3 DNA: TGTGCCAGCTTCACCGGGGGTACCAATGAGCAGTTCTTC. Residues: CASFTGGTNEQFF.

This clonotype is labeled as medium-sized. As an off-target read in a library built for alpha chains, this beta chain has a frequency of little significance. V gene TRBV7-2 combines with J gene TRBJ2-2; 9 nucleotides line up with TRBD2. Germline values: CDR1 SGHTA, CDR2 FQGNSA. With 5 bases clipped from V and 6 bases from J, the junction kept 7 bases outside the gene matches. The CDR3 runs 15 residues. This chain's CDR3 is CASSPGRTSAGELFF. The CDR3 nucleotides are TGTGCCAGCAGCCCGGGCCGGACTAGCGCCGGGGAGCTGTTTTTT.